This is a list of T cell receptor beta chains from one sample in a study of CD8+ T cells in alopecia areata. TCRdb keeps only in-frame clones here, not all; method: immunoSEQ multiplex PCR. The table lists about 190,000 clones, approximately 56% of them singletons. The specimen was CD4+ T cells sorted from blood, collected at week 4, from a patient treated with tofacitinib. Receptor source: a human donor with alopecia areata. Each CDR3 is given with its conserved first and last residue. Each record gives: CDR3 DNA, CDR3 protein, J gene, D gene, V gene, clone size. A D gene is named only where the DNA matches it firmly. Part of the rows lack a size; the others show once, few, many or a class for expanded clones.

CDR3nt: TGCAGCGTTGATTGCGACAGACTGGCCAAAAACATTCAGTACTTC; CDR3aa: CSVDCDRLAKNIQYF; j_gene: TRBJ2-4; d_gene: NA; v_gene: TRBV29-1; abundance: NA
CDR3nt: TGCGCCAGCAGCTGGACAGGGGGTTACGAGCAGTACTTC; CDR3aa: CASSWTGGYEQYF; j_gene: TRBJ2-7; d_gene: TRBD1; v_gene: TRBV5-1; abundance: NA
CDR3nt: TGTGCCAGCAGCACCAGAAGCGGGAGGGCCTCTAACGAGCAGTACTTC; CDR3aa: CASSTRSGRASNEQYF; j_gene: TRBJ2-7; d_gene: TRBD2; v_gene: TRBV5-4; abundance: NA
CDR3nt: TGTGCCTGGTCCGTGTTCCGCTATGGCTACACCTTC; CDR3aa: CAWSVFRYGYTF; j_gene: TRBJ1-2; d_gene: NA; v_gene: TRBV30; abundance: NA
CDR3nt: TGTGCCAGCAGCTATCCCACGGGGGGGCATACTGAAGCTTTCTTT; CDR3aa: CASSYPTGGHTEAFF; j_gene: TRBJ1-1; d_gene: NA; v_gene: TRBV6-5; abundance: NA
CDR3nt: TGTGCCAGCAGTTACTCGAACGCGGGGATTCAGTACTTC; CDR3aa: CASSYSNAGIQYF; j_gene: TRBJ2-4; d_gene: NA; v_gene: TRBV6-5; abundance: NA
CDR3nt: TGCAGCCCCACCCTGATCGACGAGCAGTACTTC; CDR3aa: CSPTLIDEQYF; j_gene: TRBJ2-7; d_gene: NA; v_gene: TRBV29-1; abundance: few
CDR3nt: TGTGCCTGGGACCGCCGCGGGGGGCCCCAGCATTTT; CDR3aa: CAWDRRGGPQHF; j_gene: TRBJ1-5; d_gene: NA; v_gene: TRBV30; abundance: NA
CDR3nt: TGTGCCAGCAGCTTAGCGACAATAACTAACTATGGCTACACCTTC; CDR3aa: CASSLATITNYGYTF; j_gene: TRBJ1-2; d_gene: NA; v_gene: TRBV7-9; abundance: NA
CDR3nt: TGTGCCACCAGCCGGGACAGGGGGGATACGCAGTATTTT; CDR3aa: CATSRDRGDTQYF; j_gene: TRBJ2-3; d_gene: TRBD1; v_gene: TRBV2; abundance: few
CDR3nt: TGCGCCAGCAGCCTCGGGGGAACTGGGGAGACCCAGTACTTC; CDR3aa: CASSLGGTGETQYF; j_gene: TRBJ2-5; d_gene: NA; v_gene: TRBV5-1; abundance: NA
CDR3nt: TGCAGCGTCCTCTTAGCGGGAGGCACAGATACGCAGTATTTT; CDR3aa: CSVLLAGGTDTQYF; j_gene: TRBJ2-3; d_gene: TRBD2; v_gene: TRBV29-1; abundance: NA
CDR3nt: TGCAGCGCCAGACAGGGAGGTAGCTTCACTGAAGCTTTCTTT; CDR3aa: CSARQGGSFTEAFF; j_gene: TRBJ1-1; d_gene: TRBD1; v_gene: TRBV29-1; abundance: NA
CDR3nt: TGTGCCTGGAGTGTAGGGACAGGTGAAGCTTTCTTT; CDR3aa: CAWSVGTGEAFF; j_gene: TRBJ1-1; d_gene: TRBD1; v_gene: TRBV30; abundance: NA
CDR3nt: TGTGCCAGCAGCTTGTGGGAAGAGACCCAGTACTTC; CDR3aa: CASSLWEETQYF; j_gene: TRBJ2-5; d_gene: NA; v_gene: TRBV5-6; abundance: NA
CDR3nt: TGCGCCAGCAGCTTGGTAGGGACTGAAAAACTGTTTTTT; CDR3aa: CASSLVGTEKLFF; j_gene: TRBJ1-4; d_gene: NA; v_gene: TRBV5-1; abundance: NA
CDR3nt: TGTGCCTGGAGTGTACAGAGGTCAGGGGGCGATGGCTACACCTTC; CDR3aa: CAWSVQRSGGDGYTF; j_gene: TRBJ1-2; d_gene: TRBD1; v_gene: TRBV30; abundance: once
CDR3nt: TGCGCCAGCAGCCTGACGGGGTTACACGAGCAGTACTTC; CDR3aa: CASSLTGLHEQYF; j_gene: TRBJ2-7; d_gene: NA; v_gene: TRBV5-1; abundance: NA
CDR3nt: TGTGCCAGCAGCTTAGTCGGGGGGCAGACCGGGGAGCTGTTTTTT; CDR3aa: CASSLVGGQTGELFF; j_gene: TRBJ2-2; d_gene: NA; v_gene: TRBV7-2; abundance: NA
CDR3nt: TGCAGCGTTTTCTTTGGGACTTATAGTGAGCAGTTCTTC; CDR3aa: CSVFFGTYSEQFF; j_gene: TRBJ2-1; d_gene: NA; v_gene: TRBV29-1; abundance: NA
CDR3nt: TGTGCCAGCAGAAAGGGTGGGGCCAACGTCCTGACTTTC; CDR3aa: CASRKGGANVLTF; j_gene: TRBJ2-6; d_gene: NA; v_gene: TRBV28; abundance: NA
CDR3nt: TGTGCCAGCAGTTACAGGGAAGACACCGGGGAGCTGTTTTTT; CDR3aa: CASSYREDTGELFF; j_gene: TRBJ2-2; d_gene: NA; v_gene: TRBV6-5; abundance: NA
CDR3nt: TGCAGCGTTGATGGGGGCTTCATGAACACTGAAGCTTTCTTT; CDR3aa: CSVDGGFMNTEAFF; j_gene: TRBJ1-1; d_gene: NA; v_gene: TRBV29-1; abundance: NA
CDR3nt: TGTGCCAGCAGTGAATCGGCCCGGCGGCATGAGCAGTTCTTC; CDR3aa: CASSESARRHEQFF; j_gene: TRBJ2-1; d_gene: NA; v_gene: TRBV25-1; abundance: NA
CDR3nt: TGCAGCGCCGCAGGGACAGGGAACACTGAAGCTTTCTTT; CDR3aa: CSAAGTGNTEAFF; j_gene: TRBJ1-1; d_gene: TRBD1; v_gene: TRBV29-1; abundance: NA
CDR3nt: TGTGCCAGCAAGTGGGACAGGGGGCACTACGAGCAGTACTTC; CDR3aa: CASKWDRGHYEQYF; j_gene: TRBJ2-7; d_gene: TRBD1; v_gene: TRBV6-1; abundance: NA
CDR3nt: TGCAGCGGAGGCCGGGCGCAAGAGACCCAGTACTTC; CDR3aa: CSGGRAQETQYF; j_gene: TRBJ2-5; d_gene: NA; v_gene: TRBV29-1; abundance: NA
CDR3nt: TGCGCCAGCAGCCAAGATCTTGGTGGTAGCGGAGGGGGAGAGACCCAGTACTTC; CDR3aa: CASSQDLGGSGGGETQYF; j_gene: TRBJ2-5; d_gene: NA; v_gene: TRBV4-3; abundance: NA
CDR3nt: TGTGCCAGCAGTTACACTAGCGGGAGCACAGATACGCAGTATTTT; CDR3aa: CASSYTSGSTDTQYF; j_gene: TRBJ2-3; d_gene: TRBD2; v_gene: TRBV6-5; abundance: NA
CDR3nt: TGCGCCAGCAGCTTGGATCCGGGTTACGAGCAGTACTTC; CDR3aa: CASSLDPGYEQYF; j_gene: TRBJ2-7; d_gene: NA; v_gene: TRBV5-1; abundance: NA
CDR3nt: TGCGCCAGCAGCCACGGGGGACCTACGAGCTCCTACAATGAGCAGTTCTTC; CDR3aa: CASSHGGPTSSYNEQFF; j_gene: TRBJ2-1; d_gene: NA; v_gene: TRBV4-1; abundance: NA
CDR3nt: TGTGCCAGCAGTGGATTACAGGGAGGAAGGGATGGCTACACCTTC; CDR3aa: CASSGLQGGRDGYTF; j_gene: TRBJ1-2; d_gene: NA; v_gene: TRBV6-1; abundance: few
CDR3nt: TGTGCCAGCAGCACCTGGACAGCGATGAACACTGAAGCTTTCTTT; CDR3aa: CASSTWTAMNTEAFF; j_gene: TRBJ1-1; d_gene: NA; v_gene: TRBV7-2; abundance: few
CDR3nt: TGTGCCTGGAGCCGGGACAGGGGGGCTTTCTTT; CDR3aa: CAWSRDRGAFF; j_gene: TRBJ1-1; d_gene: TRBD1; v_gene: TRBV30; abundance: once
CDR3nt: TGTGCCAGCAGTTTACAAGGGGCCTCCAATCAGCCCCAGCATTTT; CDR3aa: CASSLQGASNQPQHF; j_gene: TRBJ1-5; d_gene: NA; v_gene: TRBV27; abundance: NA
CDR3nt: TGTGCCAGCAGCATCCCGACAGGGATGGAGACCCAGTACTTC; CDR3aa: CASSIPTGMETQYF; j_gene: TRBJ2-5; d_gene: TRBD1; v_gene: TRBV5-6; abundance: NA
CDR3nt: TGCGCCAGCAGCCAAGTAGTCCAGGGTCATGAGCAGTTCTTC; CDR3aa: CASSQVVQGHEQFF; j_gene: TRBJ2-1; d_gene: NA; v_gene: TRBV4-1; abundance: NA
CDR3nt: TGTGCCAGCAGCCAACTCTCTGATACAGGGGTGTTTGGCTACACCTTC; CDR3aa: CASSQLSDTGVFGYTF; j_gene: TRBJ1-2; d_gene: TRBD1; v_gene: TRBV4-2; abundance: few
CDR3nt: TGTGCTTACATGAGGGGGGCGATCAATGAGCAGTTCTTC; CDR3aa: CAYMRGAINEQFF; j_gene: TRBJ2-1; d_gene: NA; v_gene: TRBV30; abundance: NA
CDR3nt: TGTGCCAGCACCGTGAGGAGGGACAAAAATGAGCAGTTCTTC; CDR3aa: CASTVRRDKNEQFF; j_gene: TRBJ2-1; d_gene: NA; v_gene: TRBV7-8; abundance: NA
CDR3nt: TGTGCCAGCAGCGTAGAACTAGCGGTGGACGAGCAGTACTTC; CDR3aa: CASSVELAVDEQYF; j_gene: TRBJ2-7; d_gene: TRBD2; v_gene: TRBV9; abundance: NA
CDR3nt: TGTGCCAGCAGTACCTTGACAGGGAACACTGAAGCTTTCTTT; CDR3aa: CASSTLTGNTEAFF; j_gene: TRBJ1-1; d_gene: NA; v_gene: TRBV6-6; abundance: NA
CDR3nt: TGTGCCAGCAGCTTAGCGGGAGGCACCTACAATGAGCAGTTCTTC; CDR3aa: CASSLAGGTYNEQFF; j_gene: TRBJ2-1; d_gene: TRBD2; v_gene: TRBV11-2; abundance: NA
CDR3nt: TGCAGTGCTGACTTCAGCGATGGCTACACCTTC; CDR3aa: CSADFSDGYTF; j_gene: TRBJ1-2; d_gene: NA; v_gene: TRBV20-1; abundance: few
CDR3nt: TGTGCCACCAGCAGAGCTACTCTAGCGGGGGCCAATGAGCAGTTCTTC; CDR3aa: CATSRATLAGANEQFF; j_gene: TRBJ2-1; d_gene: TRBD2; v_gene: TRBV15; abundance: NA
CDR3nt: TGTGCCAGTAGTTCACCACGACAAGGCGGTAACTATGGCTACACCTTC; CDR3aa: CASSSPRQGGNYGYTF; j_gene: TRBJ1-2; d_gene: NA; v_gene: TRBV19; abundance: NA
CDR3nt: TGTGCCAGCAGTGAAGGGTCCCCCTACCACAATGACTATGGCTACACCTTC; CDR3aa: CASSEGSPYHNDYGYTF; j_gene: TRBJ1-2; d_gene: NA; v_gene: TRBV25-1; abundance: NA
CDR3nt: TGTGCCTGGAGTAAGCTCAGGGGGCTGTTGAATGAGCAGTTCTTC; CDR3aa: CAWSKLRGLLNEQFF; j_gene: TRBJ2-1; d_gene: TRBD1; v_gene: TRBV30; abundance: few